The source of this T cell receptor beta chain is a study of T cell clonality in common variable immunodeficiency. Study-level results: Common variable immunodeficiency TCR beta sequences reportedly had fewer deletions and N-nucleotide insertions. Patient heterogeneity in the CVID cohort limited correlations between repertoire features and clinical complications.

CVID and control samples used equivalent genomic DNA input. Repertoires were generated with immunoSEQ multiplex PCR, while TCRdb's copy carries only in-frame clones and drops some. The sample was found to contain around 33,000 clones, and every one recurs. The CDR3 covers 16 residues. Germline assignment: CDR1 KGHSH and CDR2 LQKENI. V gave up 2 bases and J gave up 2 bases, with 13 bases separating them. The CVID group had under 16 females and 29 males, mean age around 42. No CVID subject was ill or on immunomodulatory drugs when sampled. This clone was picked up many times. Its target is unknown. The read terminates 3 residues ahead of where the CDR3 ends, so the germline J gene completes it.

The genes are TRBV18 and TRBJ2-1; a possible D gene is TRBD2 (6 bases). Sample: peripheral blood mononuclear cells. This sequence originates from a human donor with common variable immunodeficiency. CDR3 protein: CASSPEAAGTYNEQFF. CDR3 DNA (partial): TGTGCCAGCTCACCAGAAGCGGCGGGAACCTACAATGAG. The full variable domain, with the rest looked up from reference TRBV18 and TRBJ2-1, is NAGVMQNPRHLVRRRGQEARLRCSPMKGHSHVYWYRQLPEEGLKFMVYLQKENIIDESGMPKERFSAEFPKEGPSILRIQQVVRGDSAAYFCASSPEAAGTYNEQFFGPGTRLTVL.